This T cell receptor (beta chain) emerged from a study of cytomegalovirus exposure and HLA in healthy donors. PCR was performed using 60 Vbeta and 13 Jbeta primers. Measured with immunoSEQ multiplex PCR; TCRdb has only the in-frame clones, and not every one. The top ten clones hold around 3.1% of a sample with 150,000 to 200,000 clones, roughly 79% of them seen once. General study points: Most likely, a cluster of highly shared sequence variants arose as a sequencing artifact. TCR beta V segments were, for the most part, productive about 90% or about 30% of the time in an earlier analysis. Under in vitro conditions, a few CMV-associated chains were confirmed as specific for CMV antigens. A link between a missense DCLRE1C variant and TCR beta V- and J-gene trimming emerged from a later analysis.

In this sample, this clone turned up a few times. No antigen is known for it. Germline V gene lookup returns CDR1 SGHDN and CDR2 FVKESK. The CDR3 extends over 16 amino acids. V was clipped by 0 bases and J by 3 bases, with 14 bases between them. Sequencing was performed on PBMCs. This TCR came from a woman in her fifties or sixties in good health and CMV-seropositive. V gene TRBV14 combines with J gene TRBJ1-2; the D gene is possibly TRBD1 (5 bases). In DNA, the CDR3 is TGTGCCAGCAGCCAAGATCTCGCAGGGTATGACTATGGCTACACCTTC. As protein: CASSQDLAGYDYGYTF. The entire variable domain, with the rest obtained from reference TRBV14 and TRBJ1-2, is as follows: EAGVTQFPSHSVIEKGQTVTLRCDPISGHDNLYWYRRVMGKEIKFLLHFVKESKQDESGMPNNRFLAERTGGTYSTLKVQPAELEDSGVYFCASSQDLAGYDYGYTFGSGTRLTVV.